These T cell receptor beta chains were read from a single sample in a study of beta chain features in type 1 diabetes. The assay was immunoSEQ multiplex PCR, and TCRdb's table has in-frame clones only and misses some. The data contain roughly 140,000 clones, less than 8.5% of them seen just once; the ten biggest clones take up about 1.4%. Sequences were obtained from central memory CD4+ T cells from blood. The receptors derive from a woman in her thirties in good health. The CDR3 runs from the conserved cysteine through the conserved F or W. Fields, in order: J gene, V gene, clone size, D gene, CDR3 protein, CDR3 DNA. D genes are given only for firm matches. Expanded clones are given a class, and other clones once, few, many or no size at all.

TRBJ1-2,TRBV15,.,.,CATSIGREAFYGYTF,TGTGCCACCAGCATCGGCAGGGAGGCATTCTATGGCTACACCTTC
TRBJ2-1,TRBV11-2,.,.,CASSSGGSSGIEVQFF,TGTGCCAGCAGCTCAGGGGGAAGTAGCGGGATCGAAGTGCAGTTCTTC
TRBJ2-6,TRBV7-9,few,TRBD1,CASSPSQGAQAGANVLTF,TGTGCCAGCAGCCCCAGCCAGGGGGCGCAAGCAGGGGCCAACGTCCTGACTTTC
TRBJ1-5,TRBV19,few,.,CASSIVQSVGNQPQHF,TGTGCCAGTAGTATCGTACAATCTGTTGGCAATCAGCCCCAGCATTTT
TRBJ2-3,TRBV7-3,few,TRBD2,CASSFYTSGSDTQYF,TGTGCCAGCAGCTTCTATACTAGCGGGAGTGATACGCAGTATTTT
TRBJ2-1,TRBV7-3,.,TRBD2,CASSRLAGVSNEQFF,TGTGCCAGCAGCCGACTAGCGGGAGTTTCCAATGAGCAGTTCTTC
TRBJ1-1,TRBV5-6,few,.,CASSPTENTEAFF,TGTGCCAGCAGCCCGACAGAGAACACTGAAGCTTTCTTT
TRBJ2-3,TRBV2,few,TRBD2,CASGGRSSGRGDTQYF,TGTGCCAGCGGGGGGCGATCTAGCGGGAGAGGAGATACGCAGTATTTT
TRBJ2-1,TRBV6-1,.,.,CASSRALDNEQFF,TGTGCCAGCAGCCGAGCCCTCGACAATGAGCAGTTCTTC
TRBJ2-5,TRBV6-5,few,TRBD2,CASSGLAGVRETQYF,TGTGCCAGCAGTGGACTAGCGGGAGTTAGAGAGACCCAGTACTTC
TRBJ2-4,TRBV4-2,many,TRBD2,CASSQEERGLAKNIQYF,TGTGCCAGCAGCCAAGAGGAGCGGGGCCTAGCCAAAAACATTCAGTACTTC
TRBJ2-6,TRBV2,.,.,CASSEEGLASGANVLTF,TGTGCCAGCAGTGAGGAGGGTTTAGCCTCTGGGGCCAACGTCCTGACTTTC
TRBJ2-1,TRBV4-3,.,TRBD2,CASSRESGRNNEQFF,TGCGCCAGCAGCCGGGAGAGCGGGAGAAACAATGAGCAGTTCTTC
TRBJ2-3,TRBV7-3,.,.,CASSLKAWGLDSTDTQYF,TGTGCCAGCAGCTTAAAGGCATGGGGACTTGACAGCACAGATACGCAGTATTTT
TRBJ1-1,TRBV27,few,.,CASSLGGLGTEAFF,TGTGCCAGCAGTTTAGGGGGGTTGGGCACTGAAGCTTTCTTT
TRBJ2-3,TRBV28,.,TRBD1,CASSISTGPPTDTQYF,TGTGCCAGCAGCATCTCGACAGGGCCCCCCACAGATACGCAGTATTTT
TRBJ2-6,TRBV14,many,.,CASSQEDRVFGANVLTF,TGTGCCAGCAGCCAAGAAGATCGGGTTTTTGGGGCCAACGTCCTGACTTTC
TRBJ2-5,TRBV5-4,many,TRBD2,CASSLGGLARETQYF,TGTGCCAGCAGCTTGGGGGGACTAGCCCGAGAGACCCAGTACTTC
TRBJ2-3,TRBV2,many,TRBD2,CASRTSGKDTQYF,TGTGCCAGCAGGACTAGCGGGAAAGATACGCAGTATTTT
TRBJ1-5,TRBV6-1,.,.,CASNYRANQPQHF,TGTGCCAGCAACTACAGGGCAAATCAGCCCCAGCATTTT
TRBJ1-2,TRBV7-6,.,TRBD1,CASSLAVGGTGGFPYGYTF,TGTGCCAGCAGCTTAGCGGTTGGCGGGACAGGGGGCTTCCCCTATGGCTACACCTTC
TRBJ2-7,TRBV28,.,.,CASRGASTYEQYF,TGTGCCAGCCGCGGGGCCTCTACCTACGAGCAGTACTTC
TRBJ1-1,TRBV6-6,few,TRBD1,CASSGDRGRSAEAFF,TGTGCCAGCAGTGGGGACAGGGGGCGAAGCGCTGAAGCTTTCTTT
TRBJ2-2,TRBV30,few,.,CAWRQNTGELFF,TGTGCCTGGAGACAGAACACCGGGGAGCTGTTTTTT
TRBJ2-6,TRBV2,.,TRBD1,CASRAGQGAGANVLTF,TGTGCCAGCAGAGCGGGACAGGGGGCTGGGGCCAACGTCCTGACTTTC
TRBJ2-1,TRBV25-1,.,TRBD2,CASSPRTSGNNEQFF,TGTGCCAGCAGTCCCAGGACTAGCGGTAACAATGAGCAGTTCTTC
TRBJ2-5,TRBV19,.,.,CASSISLSRTAQETQYF,TGTGCCAGTAGTATAAGTCTAAGCAGGACAGCACAAGAGACCCAGTACTTC
TRBJ1-1,TRBV5-1,.,.,CASSLTDTEAFF,TGCGCCAGCAGCCTCACAGACACTGAAGCTTTCTTT
TRBJ1-1,TRBV25-1,few,.,CASNPWGGASTEAFF,TGTGCCAGCAATCCATGGGGGGGGGCGAGCACTGAAGCTTTCTTT